This paragraph reports one T cell receptor beta chain. The same CDR3 arises from other DNA sequences in this sample as well. CD45RO-negative CD8 cells positively selected for CCR7 made up the naive population, which excluded terminally differentiated effector memory CD45RA+ cells. Profiling relied on immunoSEQ multiplex PCR, and the TCRdb table lists in-frame clones only, not all of them. The data contain about 2.1 million clones, 85% to 95% of them singletons. The data belong to a study of shared clonotypes between healthy human individuals. The CDR3 length is 14 residues. V was pared by 3 bases and J by 0 bases, with 6 bases between. Germline assignment: CDR1 LNHDA and CDR2 SQIVND (reference sequence).

Sequenced sample: naive CD8+ T cells from PBMCs. The chain recombines TRBV19 with TRBJ2-1; maybe TRBD1 (5 bases). This clonotype was sampled from a man in his late teens or twenties in good health. Some clones in this sample may be carry-over from other donors' samples. The CDR3 loop is CASSIRVSYNEQFF. The CDR3 nucleotides read TGTGCCAGTAGTATCAGGGTCTCCTACAATGAGCAGTTCTTC.